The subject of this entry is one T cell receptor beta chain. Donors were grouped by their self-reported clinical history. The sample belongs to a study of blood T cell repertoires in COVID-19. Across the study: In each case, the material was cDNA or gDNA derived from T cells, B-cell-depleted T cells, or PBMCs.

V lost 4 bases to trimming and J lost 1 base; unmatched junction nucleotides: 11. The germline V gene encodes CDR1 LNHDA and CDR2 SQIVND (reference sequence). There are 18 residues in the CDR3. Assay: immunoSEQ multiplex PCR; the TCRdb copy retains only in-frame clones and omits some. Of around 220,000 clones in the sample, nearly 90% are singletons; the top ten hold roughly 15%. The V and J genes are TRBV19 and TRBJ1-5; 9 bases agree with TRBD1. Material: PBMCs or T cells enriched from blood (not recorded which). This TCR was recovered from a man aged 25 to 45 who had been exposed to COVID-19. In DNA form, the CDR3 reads TGTGCCAGTAGTAATGGACAGGGGTGGATTTGGAGCAATCAGCCCCAGCATTTT. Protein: CASSNGQGWIWSNQPQHF. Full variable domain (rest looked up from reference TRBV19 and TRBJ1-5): DGGITQSPKYLFRKEGQNVTLSCEQNLNHDAMYWYRQDPGQGLRLIYYSQIVNDFQKGDIAEGYSVSREKKESFPLTVTSAQKNPTAFYLCASSNGQGWIWSNQPQHFGDGTRLSIL.